A selection of T cell receptor beta chains follows, all from one sample in a study of T cell repertoires in cytomegalovirus infection. The antigens these receptors bind are not known. TCRdb re-called the reads with MiXCR, one entry per CDR3 protein. The data show 900,000 to 950,000 distinct CDR3 sequences, with roughly 30% seen just once and roughly an eighth held by the top ten. The specimen was cultured CD8+ T cells from PBMCs, collected from culture after CMV antigen stimulation. The receptors stem from a human donor in good health (CMV status not recorded). Some clones in this sample may be carry-over from other donors' samples. CDR3s include the opening cysteine and the closing phenylalanine or tryptophan. D genes are given only for firm matches. Size is omitted from some rows. Given values are once, few, many or a class for expanded clones.

-,TRBV20-1,TRBJ1-1,few,TGCAGTGCTAGGGGCGCAGTAACGAACACTGAAGCTTTCTTT,CSARGAVTNTEAFF
-,TRBV28,TRBJ1-4,-,TGTGCCAGCAGTTTAGGGTCCGGGCCCGGGGAAAAACTGTTTTTT,CASSLGSGPGEKLFF
-,TRBV2,TRBJ2-1,-,TGTGCCAGCAGTGATCGGTTAGCGGCGAACAATGAGCAGTTCTTC,CASSDRLAANNEQFF
TRBD2,TRBV7-9,TRBJ2-1,many,TGTGCCAGCAGCTTAGGGACTAGAGATGAGCAGTTCTTC,CASSLGTRDEQFF
TRBD1,TRBV20-1,TRBJ1-4,-,TGCAGTGCTAGGCCCGGGACAGTAAATGAAAAACTGTTTTTT,CSARPGTVNEKLFF
TRBD2,TRBV2,TRBJ2-1,-,TGTGCCTCCAAGGGGTCTAGCGGGGGGACTTACAATGAGCAGTTCTTC,CASKGSSGGTYNEQFF
TRBD2,TRBV7-6,TRBJ2-5,many,TGTGCCAGCAGCTTAGATGGCGGGGAGGGAGAGACCCAGTACTTC,CASSLDGGEGETQYF
-,TRBV29-1,TRBJ1-1,-,TGCAGCGCCTACACGACTCCCACTGAAGCTTTCTTT,CSAYTTPTEAFF
TRBD1,TRBV15,TRBJ2-3,-,TGTGCCACCAGCAGGACAGGGGGCCGTAGCACAGATACGCAGTATTTT,CATSRTGGRSTDTQYF
TRBD1,TRBV28,TRBJ2-5,-,TGTGCCAGCAGGAGGACAGGGGGCGCGGGAGAGACCCAGTACTTC,CASRRTGGAGETQYF
-,TRBV20-1,TRBJ2-2,-,TGCAGTGCCATTGATTTATCGAACACCGGGGAGCTGTTTTTT,CSAIDLSNTGELFF
-,TRBV7-9,TRBJ1-1,many,TGTGCCAGCAGCTCCCCCGGCCGGAAAAACACTGAAGCTTTCTTT,CASSSPGRKNTEAFF
-,TRBV7-8,TRBJ2-3,-,TGTGCCAGCAGCTTAGCGACTTCCCTTAGCACAGATACGCAGTATTTT,CASSLATSLSTDTQYF
TRBD1,TRBV7-2,TRBJ1-2,many,TGTGCCAGCAGCTTACCGGGACAGAACTATGGCTACACCTTC,CASSLPGQNYGYTF
TRBD2,TRBV28,TRBJ2-1,few,TGTGCCAGCAGACAAACTAGCGGGGCCTACAATGAGCAGTTCTTC,CASRQTSGAYNEQFF
-,TRBV13,TRBJ1-1,-,TGTGCCAGCAGCTTAGACCCGGAGCTGCTCTTT,CASSLDPELLF
-,TRBV12-3/TRBV12-4,TRBJ2-3,few,TGTGCCAGCAGTTTTCGTCCAGATACGCAGTATTTT,CASSFRPDTQYF
-,TRBV6-5,TRBJ1-2,-,TGTGCCAGCAGTCAACGGCAGGCAGCTAACTATGGCTACACCTTC,CASSQRQAANYGYTF
-,TRBV12-3/TRBV12-4,TRBJ1-2,-,TGTGCCAGCAGTTTAGAGAGTTCCTATGGCTACACCTTC,CASSLESSYGYTF
TRBD2,TRBV11-2,TRBJ2-3,-,TGTGCCAGCAGCTATGGGATCGTTTCGGGGGGGAGTGGAGATACGCAGTATTTT,CASSYGIVSGGSGDTQYF
TRBD1,TRBV27,TRBJ1-2,-,TGTGCCAGCAGCGCAGGGGGCGCAAATTATGGCTACACCTTC,CASSAGGANYGYTF
-,TRBV27,TRBJ1-4,-,TGTGCCAGCAGTTTGGGGGGGGCGTATGAAAAACTGTTTTTT,CASSLGGAYEKLFF